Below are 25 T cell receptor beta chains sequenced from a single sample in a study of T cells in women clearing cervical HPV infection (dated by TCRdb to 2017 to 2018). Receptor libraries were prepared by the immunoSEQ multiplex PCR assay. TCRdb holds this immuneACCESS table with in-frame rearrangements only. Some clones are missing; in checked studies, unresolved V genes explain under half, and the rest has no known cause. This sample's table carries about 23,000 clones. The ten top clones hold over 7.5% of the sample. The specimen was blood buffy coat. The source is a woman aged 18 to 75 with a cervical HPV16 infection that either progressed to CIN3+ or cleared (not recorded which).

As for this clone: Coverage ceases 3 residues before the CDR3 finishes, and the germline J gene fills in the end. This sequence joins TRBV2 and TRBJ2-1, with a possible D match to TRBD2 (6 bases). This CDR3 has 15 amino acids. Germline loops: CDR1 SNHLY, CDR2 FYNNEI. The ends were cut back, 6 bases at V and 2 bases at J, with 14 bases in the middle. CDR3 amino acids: CASRKGLAPYNEQFF. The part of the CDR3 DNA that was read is TGTGCCAGCAGGAAAGGGCTAGCGCCCTACAATGAG. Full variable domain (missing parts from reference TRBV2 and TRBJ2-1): EPEVTQTPSHQVTQMGQEVILRCVPISNHLYFYWYRQILGQKVEFLVSFYNNEISEKSEIFDDQFSVERPDGSNFTLKIRSTKLEDSAMYFCASRKGLAPYNEQFFGPGTRLTVL.

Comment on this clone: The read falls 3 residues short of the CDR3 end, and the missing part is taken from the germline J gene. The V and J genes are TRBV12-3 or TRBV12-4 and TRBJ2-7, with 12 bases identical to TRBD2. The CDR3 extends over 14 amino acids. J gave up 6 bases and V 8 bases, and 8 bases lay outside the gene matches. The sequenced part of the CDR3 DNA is TGTGCCAGCGCGCTCCGGACTAGCGGGACCGAG. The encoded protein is CASALRTSGTE. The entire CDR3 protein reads CASALRTSGTEQYF.

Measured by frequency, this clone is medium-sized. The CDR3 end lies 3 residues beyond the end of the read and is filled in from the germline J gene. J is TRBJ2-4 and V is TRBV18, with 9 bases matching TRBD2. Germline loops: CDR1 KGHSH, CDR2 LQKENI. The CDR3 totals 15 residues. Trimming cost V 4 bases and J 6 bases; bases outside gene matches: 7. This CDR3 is CASSQLAGTLNIQYF. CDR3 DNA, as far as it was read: TGTGCCAGCTCACAGCTAGCGGGGACACTAAACATT.

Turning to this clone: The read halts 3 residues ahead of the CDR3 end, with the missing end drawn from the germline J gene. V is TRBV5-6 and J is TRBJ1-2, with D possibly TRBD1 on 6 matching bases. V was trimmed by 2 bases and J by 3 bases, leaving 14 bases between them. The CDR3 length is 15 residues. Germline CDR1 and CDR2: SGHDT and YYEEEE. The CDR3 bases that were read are TGTGCCAGCAGCTTCGGAACGGGGGGGCACTATGGC. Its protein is CASSFGTGGHYG. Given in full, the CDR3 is CASSFGTGGHYGYTF.

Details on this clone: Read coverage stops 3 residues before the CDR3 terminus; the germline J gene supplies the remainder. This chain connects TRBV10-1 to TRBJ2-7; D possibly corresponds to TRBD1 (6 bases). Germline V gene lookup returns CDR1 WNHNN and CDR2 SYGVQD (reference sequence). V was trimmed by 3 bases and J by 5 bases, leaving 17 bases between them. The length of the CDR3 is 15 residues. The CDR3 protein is CASSDVQGIRDEQYF. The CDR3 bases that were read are TGCGCCAGCAGTGATGTACAGGGAATAAGGGACGAG.

Incomplete CDR3 DNA: TGCGCCAGCAGCTTGCCCCTAGCGGGAGACCACAATGAG. Translation: CASSLPLAGDHNE. The entire CDR3 protein is CASSLPLAGDHNEQFF. This rearrangement joins TRBV5-1 to TRBJ2-1, with 10 bases matching TRBD2. The CDR3 end lies 3 residues beyond the end of the read and is filled in from the germline J gene. V shed 1 base and J 5 bases; nucleotides not matched to a gene: 6. Germline V CDR1 and CDR2: SGHRS, YFSETQ. This CDR3 has 16 residues.

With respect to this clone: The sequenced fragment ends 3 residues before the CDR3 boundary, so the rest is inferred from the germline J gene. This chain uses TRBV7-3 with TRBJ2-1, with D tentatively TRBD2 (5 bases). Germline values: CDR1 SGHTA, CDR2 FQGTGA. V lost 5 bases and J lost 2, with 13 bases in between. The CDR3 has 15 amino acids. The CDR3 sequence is CASSPLPGTYNEQFF. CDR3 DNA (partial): TGTGCCAGCAGCCCACTACCGGGGACCTACAATGAG.

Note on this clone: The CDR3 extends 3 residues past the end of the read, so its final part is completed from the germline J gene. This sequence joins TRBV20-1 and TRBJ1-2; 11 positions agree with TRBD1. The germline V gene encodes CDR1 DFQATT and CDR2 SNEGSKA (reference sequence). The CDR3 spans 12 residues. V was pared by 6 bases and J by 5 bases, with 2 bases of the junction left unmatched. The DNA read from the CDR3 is TGCAGTGCGGGGACAGGGGGATATGGC. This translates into CSAGTGGYG. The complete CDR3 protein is CSAGTGGYGYTF.

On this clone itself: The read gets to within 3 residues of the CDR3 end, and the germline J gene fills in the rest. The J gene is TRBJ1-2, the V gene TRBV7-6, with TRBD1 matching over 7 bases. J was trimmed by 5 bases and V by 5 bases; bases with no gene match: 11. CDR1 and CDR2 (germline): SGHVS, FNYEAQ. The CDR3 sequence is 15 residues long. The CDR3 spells CASSPLPGQPYGYTF. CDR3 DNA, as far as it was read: TGTGCCAGCAGCCCATTACCGGGACAGCCTTATGGC.

This chain's CDR3 is CASSLTGGSSGNTIYF. CDR3 DNA, as far as it was read: TGTGCCAGCAGCTTAACCGGAGGGTCCTCTGGAAACACC. The chain carries TRBV7-3 and TRBJ1-3; D remains ambiguous. The read finishes 3 residues shy of the CDR3 end, and the germline J gene is used to complete it. This CDR3 is 16 amino acids long. The germline CDR1 and CDR2 sequences are SGHTA and FQGTGA. V lost 0 bases and J 0 bases, leaving 9 bases between the germline ends.

CDR3 protein: CASSYGGSQETQYF. The covered CDR3 bases are TGTGCCAGCAGTTATGGGGGGTCCCAAGAGACC. The chain combines TRBV2 with TRBJ2-5; maybe TRBD2 (6 bases). The sequenced fragment ends 3 residues before the CDR3 boundary, so the rest is inferred from the germline J gene. CDR3 size: 14 residues. Trimming removed 5 bases at V and 1 base at J, with 11 bases between. CDR1 SNHLY and CDR2 FYNNEI come from the germline V gene.

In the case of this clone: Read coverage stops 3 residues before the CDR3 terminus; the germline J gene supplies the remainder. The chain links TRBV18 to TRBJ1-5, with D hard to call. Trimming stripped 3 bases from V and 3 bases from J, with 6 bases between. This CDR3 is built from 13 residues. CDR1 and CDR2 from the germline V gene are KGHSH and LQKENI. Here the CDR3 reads CASSPLINQPQHF. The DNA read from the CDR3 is TGTGCCAGCTCACCTCTTATCAATCAGCCC.

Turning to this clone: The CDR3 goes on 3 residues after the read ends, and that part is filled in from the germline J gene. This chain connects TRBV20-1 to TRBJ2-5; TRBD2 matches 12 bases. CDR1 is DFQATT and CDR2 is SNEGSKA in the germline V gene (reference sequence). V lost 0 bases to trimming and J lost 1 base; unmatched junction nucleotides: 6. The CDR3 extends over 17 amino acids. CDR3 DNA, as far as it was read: TGCAGTGCTAGAGATAGCCCTAGCGGGGGGGCCCAAGAGACC. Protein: CSARDSPSGGAQET. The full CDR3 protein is CSARDSPSGGAQETQYF.

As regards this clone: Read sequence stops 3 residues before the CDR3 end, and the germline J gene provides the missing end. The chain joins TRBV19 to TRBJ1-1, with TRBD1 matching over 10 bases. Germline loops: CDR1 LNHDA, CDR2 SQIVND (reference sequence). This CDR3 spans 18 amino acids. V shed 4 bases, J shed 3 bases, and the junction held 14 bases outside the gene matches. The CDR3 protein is CASSTLPGQGWFDTEAFF. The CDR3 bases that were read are TGTGCCAGTAGTACGCTTCCGGGACAGGGGTGGTTTGACACTGAA.

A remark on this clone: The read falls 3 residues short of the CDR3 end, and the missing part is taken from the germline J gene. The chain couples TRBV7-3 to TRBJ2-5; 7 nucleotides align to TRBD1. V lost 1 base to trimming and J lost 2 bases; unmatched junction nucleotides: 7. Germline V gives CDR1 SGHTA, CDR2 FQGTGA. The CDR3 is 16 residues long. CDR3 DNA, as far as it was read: TGTGCCAGCAGCTTAAGCGCTAGCAGGGGGCAAGAGACC. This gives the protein CASSLSASRGQET. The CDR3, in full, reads CASSLSASRGQETQYF.

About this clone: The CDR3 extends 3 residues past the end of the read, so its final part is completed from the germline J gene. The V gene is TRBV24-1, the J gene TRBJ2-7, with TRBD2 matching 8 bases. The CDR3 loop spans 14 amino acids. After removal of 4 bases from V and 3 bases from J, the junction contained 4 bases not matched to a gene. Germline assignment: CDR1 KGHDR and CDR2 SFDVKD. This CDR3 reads CATSDPTSGYEQYF. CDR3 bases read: TGTGCCACCAGTGACCCTACTAGCGGCTACGAG.

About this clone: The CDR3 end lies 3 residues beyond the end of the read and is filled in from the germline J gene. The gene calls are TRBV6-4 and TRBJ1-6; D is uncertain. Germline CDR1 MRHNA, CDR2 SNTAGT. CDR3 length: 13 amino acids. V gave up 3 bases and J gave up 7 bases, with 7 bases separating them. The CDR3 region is CASSEALNSPLHF. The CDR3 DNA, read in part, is TGTGCCAGCAGTGAAGCCTTAAATTCACCC.

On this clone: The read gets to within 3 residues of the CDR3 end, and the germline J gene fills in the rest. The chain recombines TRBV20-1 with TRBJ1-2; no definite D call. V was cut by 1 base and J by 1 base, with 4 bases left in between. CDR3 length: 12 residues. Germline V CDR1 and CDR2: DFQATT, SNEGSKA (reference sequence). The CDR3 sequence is CSARVLNYGYTF. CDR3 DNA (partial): TGCAGTGCTAGAGTTCTTAACTATGGC.

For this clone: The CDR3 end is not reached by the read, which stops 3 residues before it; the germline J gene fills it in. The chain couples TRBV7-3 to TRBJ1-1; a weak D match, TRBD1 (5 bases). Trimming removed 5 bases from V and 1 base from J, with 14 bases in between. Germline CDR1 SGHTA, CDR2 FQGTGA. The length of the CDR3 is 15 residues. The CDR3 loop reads CASSTSPGANTEAFF. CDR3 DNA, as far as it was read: TGTGCCAGCAGCACTAGCCCTGGGGCGAACACTGAA.

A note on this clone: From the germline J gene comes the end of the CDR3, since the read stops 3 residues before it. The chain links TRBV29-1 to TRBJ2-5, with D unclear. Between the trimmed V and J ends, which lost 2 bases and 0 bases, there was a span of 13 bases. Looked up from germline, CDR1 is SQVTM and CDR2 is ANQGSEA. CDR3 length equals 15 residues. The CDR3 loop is CSVELRAQYQETQYF. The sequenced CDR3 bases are TGCAGCGTTGAACTTAGGGCTCAGTACCAAGAGACC.

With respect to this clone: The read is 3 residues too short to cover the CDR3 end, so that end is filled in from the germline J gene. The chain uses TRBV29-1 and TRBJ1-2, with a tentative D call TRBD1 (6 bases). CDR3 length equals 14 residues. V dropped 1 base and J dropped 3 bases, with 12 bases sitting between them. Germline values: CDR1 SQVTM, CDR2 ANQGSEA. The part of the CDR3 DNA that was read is TGCAGCGTTGAAGGCCAGGGGAGGTACTATGGC. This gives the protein CSVEGQGRYYG. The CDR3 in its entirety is CSVEGQGRYYGYTF.

CDR3 DNA, as far as it was read: TGTGCCAGCTCACCAAGGGGACAGGGGACCGTGAACACTGAA. Amino acid sequence: CASSPRGQGTVNTE. In full, the CDR3 is CASSPRGQGTVNTEAFF. This chain uses TRBV18 with TRBJ1-1, with 10 bases identical to TRBD1. The read terminates 3 residues ahead of where the CDR3 ends, so the germline J gene completes it. V was pared by 2 bases and J by 0 bases, with 6 bases of the junction left unmatched. Germline V gives CDR1 KGHSH, CDR2 LQKENI. CDR3 length: 17 amino acids. Full variable domain (rest looked up from reference TRBV18 and TRBJ1-1): NAGVMQNPRHLVRRRGQEARLRCSPMKGHSHVYWYRQLPEEGLKFMVYLQKENIIDESGMPKERFSAEFPKEGPSILRIQQVVRGDSAAYFCASSPRGQGTVNTEAFFGQGTRLTVV.

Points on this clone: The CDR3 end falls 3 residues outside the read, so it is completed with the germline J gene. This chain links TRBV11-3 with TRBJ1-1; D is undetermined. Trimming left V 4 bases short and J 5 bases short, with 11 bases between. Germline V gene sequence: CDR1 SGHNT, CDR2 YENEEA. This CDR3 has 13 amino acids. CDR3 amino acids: CASSSFRETEAFF. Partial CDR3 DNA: TGTGCCAGCAGCTCTTTTCGCGAAACTGAA. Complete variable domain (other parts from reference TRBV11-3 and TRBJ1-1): EAGVVQSPRYKIIEKKQPVAFWCNPISGHNTLYWYLQNLGQGPELLIRYENEEAVDDSQLPKDRFSAERLKGVDSTLKIQPAELGDSAVYLCASSSFRETEAFFGQGTRLTVV.

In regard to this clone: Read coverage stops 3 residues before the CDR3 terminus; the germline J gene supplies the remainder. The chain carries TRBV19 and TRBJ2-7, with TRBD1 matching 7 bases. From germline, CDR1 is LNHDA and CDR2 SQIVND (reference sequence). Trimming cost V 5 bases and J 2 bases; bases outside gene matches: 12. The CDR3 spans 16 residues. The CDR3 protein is CASSLRQGARAYEQYF. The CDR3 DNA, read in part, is TGTGCCAGTAGTCTCCGACAGGGTGCTCGGGCCTACGAG.

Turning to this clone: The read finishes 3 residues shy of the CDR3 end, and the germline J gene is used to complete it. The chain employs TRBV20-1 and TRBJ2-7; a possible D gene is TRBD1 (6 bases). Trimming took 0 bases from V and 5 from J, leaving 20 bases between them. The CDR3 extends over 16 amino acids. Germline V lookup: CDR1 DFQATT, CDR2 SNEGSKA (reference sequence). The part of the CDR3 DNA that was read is TGCAGTGCTAGAGATCCCAAACGACAGGTCGTGGACGAG. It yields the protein CSARDPKRQVVDE. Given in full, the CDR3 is CSARDPKRQVVDEQYF.